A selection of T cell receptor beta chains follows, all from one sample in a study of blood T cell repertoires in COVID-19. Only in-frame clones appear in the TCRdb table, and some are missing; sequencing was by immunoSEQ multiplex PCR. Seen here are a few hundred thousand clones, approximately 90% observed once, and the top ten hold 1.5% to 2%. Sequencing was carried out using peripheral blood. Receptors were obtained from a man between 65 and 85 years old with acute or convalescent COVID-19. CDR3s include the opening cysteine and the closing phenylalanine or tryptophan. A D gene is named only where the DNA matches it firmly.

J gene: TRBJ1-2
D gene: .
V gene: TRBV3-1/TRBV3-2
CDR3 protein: CASSQAGGAGYGYTF
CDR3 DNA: TGTGCCAGCAGCCAAGCGGGGGGGGCCGGCTATGGCTACACCTTC

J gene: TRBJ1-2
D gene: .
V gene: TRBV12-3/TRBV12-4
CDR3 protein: CASSSTGKVRYTF
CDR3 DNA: TGTGCCAGCAGTTCAACAGGGAAGGTGCGCTACACCTTC

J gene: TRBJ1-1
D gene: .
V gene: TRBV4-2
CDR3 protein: CASSQVLAENTEAFF
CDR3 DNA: TGTGCCAGCAGCCAAGTCCTGGCCGAGAACACTGAAGCTTTCTTT

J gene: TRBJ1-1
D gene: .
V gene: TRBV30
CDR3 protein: CAGGSGAGNTEAFF
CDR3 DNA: TGTGCCGGGGGTTCGGGAGCGGGGAACACTGAAGCTTTCTTT

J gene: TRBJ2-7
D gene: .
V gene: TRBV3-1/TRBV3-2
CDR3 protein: CASSPRRQSYEQYF
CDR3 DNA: TGTGCCAGCAGCCCGAGGAGGCAGTCCTACGAGCAGTACTTC

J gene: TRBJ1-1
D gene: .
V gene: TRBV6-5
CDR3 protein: CASTPGSWNTEAFF
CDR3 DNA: TGTGCCAGCACCCCAGGAAGTTGGAACACTGAAGCTTTCTTT

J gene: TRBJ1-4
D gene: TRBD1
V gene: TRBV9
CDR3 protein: CASRRGDSSNEKLFF
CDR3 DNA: TGTGCCAGCAGGAGGGGGGACAGCTCTAATGAAAAACTGTTTTTT

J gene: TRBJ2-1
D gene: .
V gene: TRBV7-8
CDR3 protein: CASSLQGNEQFF
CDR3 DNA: TGTGCCAGCAGTCTACAGGGTAATGAGCAGTTCTTC

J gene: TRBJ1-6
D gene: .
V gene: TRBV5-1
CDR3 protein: CASSSTFGQNNSPLHF
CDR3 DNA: TGCGCCAGCAGCTCGACGTTTGGACAGAATAATTCACCCCTCCACTTT

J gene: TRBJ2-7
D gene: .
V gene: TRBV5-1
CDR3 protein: CASPPEQYF
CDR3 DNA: TGCGCCAGCCCCCCGGAGCAGTACTTC

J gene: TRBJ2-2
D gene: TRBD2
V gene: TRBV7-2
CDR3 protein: CASSLELAGIGELFF
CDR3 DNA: TGTGCCAGCAGCTTAGAACTAGCGGGAATCGGGGAGCTGTTTTTT

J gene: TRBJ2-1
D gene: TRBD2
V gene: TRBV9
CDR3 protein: CASSAGTSGTHEQFF
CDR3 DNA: TGTGCCAGCAGCGCAGGGACTAGCGGGACGCATGAGCAGTTCTTC

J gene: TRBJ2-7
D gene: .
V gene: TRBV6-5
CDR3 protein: CASNRLTYEQYF
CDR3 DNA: TGTGCCAGCAACCGACTGACCTACGAGCAGTACTTC

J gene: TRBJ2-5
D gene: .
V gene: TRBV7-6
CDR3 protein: CASSRRGPSAETQYF
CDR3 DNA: TGTGCCAGCAGCCGTAGGGGTCCCTCCGCGGAGACCCAGTACTTC

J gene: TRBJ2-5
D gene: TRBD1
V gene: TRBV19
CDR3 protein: CASSKLQGSVKTQYF
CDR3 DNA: TGTGCCAGTAGTAAACTACAGGGGAGTGTAAAGACCCAGTACTTC

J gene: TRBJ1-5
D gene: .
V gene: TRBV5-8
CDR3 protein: CASSTRTPVNQPQHF
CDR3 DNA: TGTGCCAGCAGCACGCGGACTCCCGTCAATCAGCCCCAGCATTTT